A selection of T cell receptor beta chains follows, all from one sample in a study of OX40 agonist ivuxolimab in advanced cancers. Measured with immunoSEQ multiplex PCR; TCRdb has only the in-frame clones, and not every one. The data show 45,000 or so clones, 84% seen once. This specimen was CD4+ or CD8+ T cells sorted from blood, taken in a trial of the OX40 agonist ivuxolimab. These receptors were taken from an adult with an advanced solid tumor such as melanoma, head and neck, liver or kidney cancer. Each CDR3 is given with its conserved first and last residue. The order of the fields is J gene, D gene, V gene, clone size, CDR3 protein, CDR3 DNA. D genes are given only for firm matches. Some rows have no size entry. The others give once, few or many, or a class for an expanded clone.

J gene: TRBJ1-5
D gene: -
V gene: TRBV19
clone size: -
CDR3 protein: CASSMSRGLQNNQPQHF
CDR3 DNA: TGTGCCAGTAGTATGTCCCGGGGCCTCCAGAACAATCAGCCCCAGCATTTT

J gene: TRBJ1-2
D gene: TRBD1
V gene: TRBV6-1
clone size: -
CDR3 protein: CASSEAAGGNGYTF
CDR3 DNA: TGTGCCAGCAGTGAAGCGGCAGGGGGAAATGGCTACACCTTC

J gene: TRBJ1-2
D gene: -
V gene: TRBV7-8
clone size: -
CDR3 protein: CASSNAGGYTF
CDR3 DNA: TGTGCCAGCAGCAATGCAGGGGGCTACACCTTC

J gene: TRBJ2-1
D gene: -
V gene: TRBV6-1
clone size: -
CDR3 protein: CASSGAPAQFF
CDR3 DNA: TGTGCCAGCAGTGGGGCGCCAGCCCAGTTCTTC

J gene: TRBJ2-4
D gene: -
V gene: TRBV6-1
clone size: -
CDR3 protein: CASSEASVAKNIQYF
CDR3 DNA: TGTGCCAGCAGTGAAGCGTCGGTGGCCAAAAACATTCAGTACTTC

J gene: TRBJ1-2
D gene: TRBD1
V gene: TRBV18
clone size: -
CDR3 protein: CASSPGQGDGYTF
CDR3 DNA: TGTGCCAGCTCACCCGGACAGGGAGATGGCTACACCTTC

J gene: TRBJ1-3
D gene: -
V gene: TRBV11-2
clone size: -
CDR3 protein: CASQGNTIYF
CDR3 DNA: TGTGCCAGCCAGGGAAACACCATATATTTT

J gene: TRBJ2-1
D gene: TRBD1
V gene: TRBV5-1
clone size: -
CDR3 protein: CASSLVEGASYNEQFF
CDR3 DNA: TGCGCCAGCAGCTTGGTAGAGGGGGCGTCCTACAATGAGCAGTTCTTC

J gene: TRBJ2-7
D gene: TRBD2
V gene: TRBV7-4
clone size: -
CDR3 protein: CASSESRSGTREQYF
CDR3 DNA: TGTGCCAGCAGCGAATCTAGGAGCGGGACGCGAGAGCAGTACTTC

J gene: TRBJ1-3
D gene: -
V gene: TRBV11-3
clone size: -
CDR3 protein: CASSSPALGNTIYF
CDR3 DNA: TGTGCCAGCAGCTCGCCGGCCCTTGGAAACACCATATATTTT

J gene: TRBJ1-4
D gene: TRBD1
V gene: TRBV19
clone size: -
CDR3 protein: CASSLNRGTNEKLFF
CDR3 DNA: TGTGCCAGTAGTTTGAACAGGGGAACTAATGAAAAACTGTTTTTT

J gene: TRBJ2-3
D gene: -
V gene: TRBV12-5
clone size: -
CDR3 protein: CASGLGRGDTQYF
CDR3 DNA: TGTGCTAGTGGTTTGGGACGGGGAGATACGCAGTATTTT

J gene: TRBJ1-2
D gene: -
V gene: TRBV27
clone size: -
CDR3 protein: CASSVHRDRGYGYTF
CDR3 DNA: TGTGCCAGCAGTGTCCACCGGGACCGGGGCTATGGCTACACCTTC

J gene: TRBJ2-7
D gene: -
V gene: TRBV6-1
clone size: -
CDR3 protein: CASKGQSYEQYF
CDR3 DNA: TGTGCCAGCAAGGGACAATCCTACGAGCAGTACTTC

J gene: TRBJ2-1
D gene: -
V gene: TRBV6-1
clone size: -
CDR3 protein: CASSRGREQFF
CDR3 DNA: TGTGCCAGCAGTCGGGGTCGGGAGCAGTTCTTC

J gene: TRBJ2-6
D gene: -
V gene: TRBV5-1
clone size: few
CDR3 protein: CASRSGHVNSGANVLTF
CDR3 DNA: TGCGCCAGCAGGTCGGGACACGTTAACTCTGGGGCCAACGTCCTGACTTTC

J gene: TRBJ2-7
D gene: TRBD2
V gene: TRBV5-1
clone size: -
CDR3 protein: CASSRVAGSGYEQYF
CDR3 DNA: TGCGCCAGCAGTCGCGTAGCGGGGTCGGGTTACGAGCAGTACTTC

J gene: TRBJ2-2
D gene: TRBD2
V gene: TRBV4-1
clone size: -
CDR3 protein: CASSHAGLAAGELFF
CDR3 DNA: TGCGCCAGCAGCCACGCGGGACTAGCGGCCGGGGAGCTGTTTTTT

J gene: TRBJ1-2
D gene: -
V gene: TRBV7-2
clone size: once
CDR3 protein: CASRPILPPNYGYTF
CDR3 DNA: TGTGCCAGCAGGCCGATCCTACCCCCTAACTATGGCTACACCTTC

J gene: TRBJ1-6
D gene: -
V gene: TRBV10-3
clone size: -
CDR3 protein: CAIRGPGDSPLHF
CDR3 DNA: TGTGCCATCAGAGGTCCCGGGGACTCACCCCTCCACTTT

J gene: TRBJ1-5
D gene: -
V gene: TRBV29-1
clone size: -
CDR3 protein: CSVTTGTGQPQHF
CDR3 DNA: TGCAGCGTGACGACAGGTACGGGTCAGCCCCAGCATTTT

J gene: TRBJ2-3
D gene: TRBD2
V gene: TRBV5-1
clone size: -
CDR3 protein: CASSSPSGADTQYF
CDR3 DNA: TGCGCCAGCAGCTCCCCTAGCGGGGCAGATACGCAGTATTTT

J gene: TRBJ2-7
D gene: -
V gene: TRBV7-6
clone size: few
CDR3 protein: CASSLVGSGEQYF
CDR3 DNA: TGTGCCAGCAGCTTAGTGGGGAGCGGCGAGCAGTACTTC

J gene: TRBJ1-2
D gene: TRBD1
V gene: TRBV4-3
clone size: -
CDR3 protein: CASSHVRTGDTAPLYGYTF
CDR3 DNA: TGCGCCAGCAGCCATGTCAGGACAGGCGACACCGCGCCCCTCTATGGCTACACCTTC

J gene: TRBJ2-3
D gene: TRBD1
V gene: TRBV5-1
clone size: -
CDR3 protein: CASSPQGASDTQYF
CDR3 DNA: TGCGCCAGCAGCCCGCAGGGGGCGTCCGATACGCAGTATTTT

J gene: TRBJ2-1
D gene: -
V gene: TRBV6-4
clone size: -
CDR3 protein: CASRESSFSNEQFF
CDR3 DNA: TGTGCCAGCAGAGAATCTAGCTTTTCCAATGAGCAGTTCTTC

J gene: TRBJ1-5
D gene: -
V gene: TRBV18
clone size: once
CDR3 protein: CASSPGIGGSQPQHF
CDR3 DNA: TGTGCCAGCTCACCAGGAATAGGGGGAAGTCAGCCCCAGCATTTT